This T cell receptor (beta chain) was captured by sequencing in a study of blood T cell repertoires in COVID-19. Turning to the study itself: There were acute and convalescent COVID-19 samples, and they came from the United States, Italy and Spain.

The protocol was immunoSEQ multiplex PCR, while the TCRdb copy is restricted to in-frame clones and leaves out a portion. The profile shows a few hundred thousand clones, 80% to 95% of them singletons. This clone was found once. The CDR3 is 13 residues long. Trimming shortened V by 4 bases and J by 8 bases, and 15 bases separated the two germline ends. Germline lookup yields CDR1 SGHDT and CDR2 YYEEEE. Sequenced input: peripheral blood. The source is a woman aged 25 to 39 with COVID-19, enrolled during active disease. The chain has TRBV5-6 and TRBJ1-2; D perhaps matches TRBD1 (6 bases). The CDR3 DNA follows: TGTGCCAGCAGCCCTACAGGGTATCGAGGCTACACCTTC. Translation gives CASSPTGYRGYTF.